Below, 21 T cell receptor beta chains from the same sample are listed, as sequenced in a study of cytomegalovirus exposure and HLA in healthy donors (dated by TCRdb to about 2017). Receptor libraries were prepared by the immunoSEQ multiplex PCR assay. The multiplex PCR relied on a mix of 60 forward primers for TCR Vbeta segments and 13 reverse primers for TCR Jbeta segments. This is the immuneACCESS table as TCRdb keeps it, with only in-frame sequences that have V and J called. A part of the clones is gone; compared with another copy, unresolved V genes explain less than half, and the rest is unexplained. The sample table holds 110,000 or so clones, of which more than 60% were seen once. Approximately 2.4% of the sample goes to the ten largest clones. Sequencing input: PBMCs. These receptors came from a female donor in good health and CMV-seronegative.

The rearrangement joins TRBV19 to TRBJ2-3; 8 bases match TRBD2. Per the germline V gene, CDR1 is LNHDA and CDR2 is SQIVND (reference sequence). This CDR3 spans 15 amino acids. Trimming at V came to 3 bases and at J to 6 bases, leaving 8 bases not matched to a gene. This chain's CDR3 is CASSIESGGHDTQYF. The CDR3 coding sequence is TGTGCCAGTAGTATTGAGTCGGGGGGGCATGATACGCAGTATTTT.

This chain joins TRBV6-6 and TRBJ2-3; weak D call: TRBD2 (6 bases). Trimming took 5 bases from V and 6 from J, leaving 21 bases between them. Germline assignment: CDR1 MNHNY and CDR2 SVGAGI (reference sequence). The CDR3 is 16 residues long. The DNA for the CDR3 is TGTGCCAGCAGTCCCGGGGAGGTCGGTCCGTGGGATACGCAGTATTTT. This translates into CASSPGEVGPWDTQYF.

The rearrangement uses TRBV6-6 and TRBJ2-5; 11 nucleotides align to TRBD1. Gene TRBJ2-7 matches the end of the DNA better, so the J call may be wrong. In germline, CDR1 is MNHNY, CDR2 SVGAGI (reference sequence). The CDR3 consists of 15 residues. CDR3 nucleotide sequence: TGTGCCAGCAGTTACCCCGGGACAGGGGGTGGCGAGCAGTACTTC. Residues: CASSYPGTGGGEQYF.

This chain connects TRBV5-1 to TRBJ2-2, with 7 bases lining up with TRBD2. The CDR3 runs to 18 residues. The germline V gene encodes CDR1 SGHRS and CDR2 YFSETQ. J was trimmed by 0 bases and V by 0 bases; bases with no gene match: 8. The CDR3 DNA follows: TGCGCCAGCAGCTTGGTCTTGACTAGCCTATCGAACACCGGGGAGCTGTTTTTT. Residues: CASSLVLTSLSNTGELFF. The full variable domain, rest sourced from reference TRBV5-1 and TRBJ2-2, is KAGVTQTPRYLIKTRGQQVTLSCSPISGHRSVSWYQQTPGQGLQFLFEYFSETQRNKGNFPGRFSGRQFSNSRSEMNVSTLELGDSALYLCASSLVLTSLSNTGELFFGEGSRLTVL.

The chain links TRBV7-9 to TRBJ2-3; 15 bases agree with TRBD2. Germline values: CDR1 SEHNR, CDR2 FQNEAQ (reference sequence). The CDR3 is 17 amino acids. After removal of 5 bases from V and 4 bases from J, the junction contained 7 bases not matched to a gene. CDR3: CASSRTSGGAGADTQYF. Here the CDR3 DNA reads TGTGCCAGCAGCCGGACTAGCGGGGGGGCCGGGGCAGATACGCAGTATTTT.

This clone was observed a single time. The genes are TRBV7-8 and TRBJ1-5, with a possible D match to TRBD1 (5 bases). The CDR3 sequence is 16 residues long. The germline V gene encodes CDR1 SGHVS and CDR2 FQNEAQ. Trimming left V 5 bases short and J 4 bases short, with 18 bases between. The CDR3 is CASSPGSREKNQPQHF. CDR3 in DNA: TGTGCCAGCAGCCCAGGTAGCAGGGAAAAGAATCAGCCCCAGCATTTT.

In its sample, this clone was seen once. V and J are TRBV6-1 and TRBJ2-1; D is ambiguous. The CDR3 has 15 residues. V shed 3 bases and J shed 5 bases, with 14 bases lying between them. Germline V gives CDR1 MNHNS, CDR2 SASEGT. The CDR3 DNA follows: TGTGCCAGCAGTGATATGAGCGCCGGAGACAATGAGCAGTTCTTC. Its protein is CASSDMSAGDNEQFF.

The gene calls are TRBV6-1 and TRBJ2-7; D might be TRBD2 (5 bases). The V end was cut by 8 bases, the J end by 2 bases, with 16 bases between. The CDR3 extends over 14 amino acids. Germline CDR1 and CDR2: MNHNS and SASEGT. In DNA form, the CDR3 reads TGTGCCAGCTATCGGGGTTCGACCCCCTACGAGCAGTACTTC. Residues: CASYRGSTPYEQYF.

In this sample, this clone turned up once. The genes are TRBV15 and TRBJ2-5; tentative D call: TRBD2 (6 bases). V was pared by 1 base and J by 5 bases, with 20 bases between. CDR3 length: 17 amino acids. The germline CDR1 and CDR2 sequences are LNHNV and YYDKDF (reference sequence). The CDR3 DNA reads as TGTGCCACCAGCAGAGCCCTTGTAGCGGCCGGTGGGGAGACCCAGTACTTC. The encoded protein is CATSRALVAAGGETQYF. Looking up the rest from reference TRBV15 and TRBJ2-5 gives the full variable domain: DAMVIQNPRYQVTQFGKPVTLSCSQTLNHNVMYWYQQKSSQAPKLLFHYYDKDFNNEADTPDNFQSRRPNTSFCFLDIRSPGLGDTAMYLCATSRALVAAGGETQYFGPGTRLLVL.

The chain combines TRBV7-2 with TRBJ2-1; 10 positions agree with TRBD2. Germline V gene data show CDR1 as SGHTA and CDR2 as FQGNSA. The CDR3 sequence is 15 residues long. The V and J ends lost 3 bases and 6 bases, in that order; junction bases with no gene match: 5. The CDR3 loop reads CASSLERGGRNEQFF. The CDR3 bases are TGTGCCAGCAGCTTGGAGCGGGGGGGCCGCAATGAGCAGTTCTTC.

This chain links TRBV19 with TRBJ1-1; 8 bases agree with TRBD1. Germline V gene sequence: CDR1 LNHDA, CDR2 SQIVND (reference sequence). This CDR3 spans 16 amino acids. Trimming at V came to 3 bases and at J to 1 base, leaving 7 bases not matched to a gene. The CDR3 loop reads CASSIPRQGPNTEAFF. Written as DNA, the CDR3 is TGTGCCAGTAGTATCCCCCGACAGGGGCCGAACACTGAAGCTTTCTTT.

The V and J genes are TRBV18 and TRBJ1-4; the D is unclear. CDR1 KGHSH and CDR2 LQKENI come from the germline V gene. CDR3 length: 18 residues. V lost 1 base and J lost 8, with 23 bases in between. The CDR3 nucleotides read TGTGCCAGCTCACCACTTCGTGACCCGGGGAGCAAGAAGGAAAAACTGTTTTTT. It specifies CASSPLRDPGSKKEKLFF.

The chain has TRBV7-2 and TRBJ2-3, with 10 bases lining up with TRBD2. The junction had 8 bases not matched to a gene; V was cut back by 5 bases and J by 6 bases. CDR1 and CDR2 from the germline V gene are SGHTA and FQGNSA. The length of the CDR3 is 15 residues. The CDR3 reads CASSPSGGAVDTQYF. The CDR3 DNA sequence: TGTGCCAGCAGCCCGAGCGGGGGGGCCGTTGATACGCAGTATTTT.

The V and J genes are TRBV5-4 and TRBJ2-1, with TRBD2 matching over 15 bases. The CDR3 totals 16 residues. Germline V gives CDR1 SGHNT, CDR2 YYREEE (reference sequence). V shed 3 bases, J shed 6 bases, and the junction held 4 bases outside the gene matches. CDR3 sequence (DNA): TGTGCCAGCAGCTCCGGACTAGCGGGGGGGCCCAATGAGCAGTTCTTC. Translating gives CASSSGLAGGPNEQFF.

The chain employs TRBV15 and TRBJ1-5; the D is unclear. Trimming stripped 8 bases from V and 0 bases from J, with 11 bases between. Looked up from germline, CDR1 is LNHNV and CDR2 is YYDKDF (reference sequence). The CDR3 extends over 14 amino acids. CDR3: CATDSGSSNQPQHF. DNA for the CDR3: TGTGCCACCGATTCTGGTAGTAGCAATCAGCCCCAGCATTTT.

V gene TRBV5-1 combines with J gene TRBJ2-5; D uncertain. The J call is in doubt because the DNA end fits TRBJ2-7 better. The CDR3 contains 12 residues. Germline loops: CDR1 SGHRS, CDR2 YFSETQ. CDR3 in DNA: TGCGCCAGCAGCTCTAGCTCCTACGAGCAGTACTTC. It translates to CASSSSSYEQYF.

The rearrangement uses TRBV19 and TRBJ2-7, with D possibly being TRBD1 (6 bases). CDR1 is LNHDA and CDR2 is SQIVND in the germline V gene (reference sequence). This CDR3 comprises 15 residues. Trimming stripped 3 bases from V and 1 base from J, with 13 bases between. DNA for the CDR3: TGTGCCAGTAGTATGGTTTTACAGGGTTCCTACGAGCAGTACTTC. This codes for CASSMVLQGSYEQYF.

CDR3 sequence: CASRDRSTNTGELFF. Here the CDR3 DNA reads TGTGCCAGCAGAGACAGGTCTACGAACACCGGGGAGCTGTTTTTT. V is TRBV6-5 and J is TRBJ2-2; D is perhaps TRBD1 (6 bases). Germline values: CDR1 MNHEY, CDR2 SVGAGI. The CDR3 runs 15 residues. V was cut by 6 bases and J by 0 bases, with 11 bases left in between.

J is TRBJ2-3 and V is TRBV6-1; TRBD1 aligns across 10 bases. Germline V gene lookup returns CDR1 MNHNS and CDR2 SASEGT. V lost 7 bases to trimming and J lost 6 bases; unmatched junction nucleotides: 7. This CDR3 spans 14 amino acids. CDR3 nucleotide sequence: TGTGCCAGCACGGGACAGGGGAGGCCGGATACGCAGTATTTT. Translation: CASTGQGRPDTQYF.

The chain has TRBV11-2 and TRBJ1-6; D is possibly TRBD1 (6 bases). From germline, CDR1 is SGHAT and CDR2 FQNNGV. The V end lost 2 bases, the J end lost 9 bases, and 17 bases lay between the germline ends. The CDR3 runs 16 residues. CDR3: CASSLREPGASSPLHF. The CDR3 DNA follows: TGTGCCAGCAGCTTACGCGAGCCAGGGGCTAGTTCACCCCTCCACTTT. The full variable domain, completed using reference TRBV11-2 and TRBJ1-6, is EAGVAQSPRYKIIEKRQSVAFWCNPISGHATLYWYQQILGQGPKLLIQFQNNGVVDDSQLPKDRFSAERLKGVDSTLKIQPAKLEDSAVYLCASSLREPGASSPLHFGNGTRLTVT.

V gene TRBV6-1 combines with J gene TRBJ1-2; a weak D match, TRBD1 (6 bases). V lost 2 bases, J lost 8 bases, and 12 bases lay in between. The CDR3 contains 13 residues. Per germline, CDR1 MNHNS and CDR2 SASEGT. CDR3: CASSERDKEGYTF. The CDR3 DNA reads TGTGCCAGCAGTGAACGGGACAAGGAAGGCTACACCTTC.